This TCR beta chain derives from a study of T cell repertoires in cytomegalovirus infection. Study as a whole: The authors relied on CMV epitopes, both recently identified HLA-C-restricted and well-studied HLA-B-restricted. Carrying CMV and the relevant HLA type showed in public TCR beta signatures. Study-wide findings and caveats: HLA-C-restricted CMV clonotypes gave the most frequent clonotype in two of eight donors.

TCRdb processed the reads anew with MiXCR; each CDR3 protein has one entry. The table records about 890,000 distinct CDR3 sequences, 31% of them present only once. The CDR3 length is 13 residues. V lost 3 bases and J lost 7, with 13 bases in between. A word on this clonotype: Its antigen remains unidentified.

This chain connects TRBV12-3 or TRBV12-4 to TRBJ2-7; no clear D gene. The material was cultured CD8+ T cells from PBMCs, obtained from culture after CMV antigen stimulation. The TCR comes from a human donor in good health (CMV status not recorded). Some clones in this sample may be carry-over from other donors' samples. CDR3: CASSFRASGEQYF. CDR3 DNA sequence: TGTGCCAGCAGTTTCAGAGCGTCCGGGGAGCAGTACTTC.